This T cell receptor (beta chain) was captured in a study of beta chain features in type 1 diabetes. This clone was seen a handful of times. The antigen is not known. All of the isolated RNA was reverse transcribed, so expressed TCRB transcripts were sequenced. TCRdb keeps only in-frame clones here, not all; method: immunoSEQ multiplex PCR. The sample contains a few hundred thousand clones, 16% of which appear only once. The germline V gene encodes CDR1 SGHTA and CDR2 FQGNSA. CDR3 length equals 12 residues. Trimming removed 8 bases at V and 1 base at J, with 8 bases between. Overall study results and limits: Type 1 diabetes patients had moderately but significantly shorter TCRB CDR3s in all four CD4+ subsets.

This TCR came from a man aged 30 to 39 with type 1 diabetes. The sequenced material came from naive CD4+ T cells from blood. V and J are TRBV7-2 and TRBJ1-1, with D hard to call. The chain's CDR3 is CASANKNTEAFF. The CDR3 bases are TGTGCCAGCGCAAACAAGAACACTGAAGCTTTCTTT.